The 28 T cell receptor beta chains presented below share a single source sample, sequenced in a study of blood T cell repertoires in COVID-19 (dated by TCRdb to the early 2020s). Library generation was performed with the immunoSEQ multiplex PCR assay. TCRdb provides this immuneACCESS table in a form limited to in-frame rearrangements. Some clones are lacking; in checked studies, under half of them reflect an unresolved V gene, and why the rest are absent is not known. In all, the sample holds tens of thousands of clones, and approximately 82% of those were seen once. The ten largest clones represent more than 4.5% of the sample. Sequencing used peripheral blood. The receptors derive from a human donor in a cohort sampled during active or convalescent COVID-19.

The chain links TRBV24-1 to TRBJ1-2; weak D call: TRBD1 (5 bases). The length of the CDR3 is 12 residues. V was pared by 1 base and J by 14 bases, with 13 bases between. Germline CDR1 reads KGHDR; CDR2 reads SFDVKD. CDR3 coding DNA: TGTGCCACCAGTGATTTTGGAGGGGAAAAGACCTTC. Amino acids: CATSDFGGEKTF.

The chain's CDR3 is CASTEDRVYTQYF. The CDR3 DNA reads as TGTGCCAGCACCGAGGACAGGGTATATACGCAGTATTTT. This chain connects TRBV7-2 to TRBJ2-3, with 8 bases identical to TRBD1. Germline CDR1 and CDR2: SGHTA and FQGNSA. The CDR3 runs 13 residues. After removal of 7 bases from V and 7 bases from J, the junction contained 7 bases not matched to a gene.

The chain employs TRBV5-5 and TRBJ2-5; 9 bases fit TRBD2. Trimming cost V 2 bases and J 2 bases; bases outside gene matches: 7. There are 16 residues in the CDR3. Germline CDR1 SGHKS, CDR2 YYEKEE (reference sequence). In DNA, the CDR3 is TGTGCCAGCAGCTTTAATAGCGGGGGAGTTCAAGAGACCCAGTACTTC. It codes for CASSFNSGGVQETQYF.

The V gene is TRBV10-1, the J gene TRBJ1-5; D is perhaps TRBD1 (5 bases). The CDR3 sequence is 15 residues long. Per germline, CDR1 WNHNN and CDR2 SYGVQD (reference sequence). Between the trimmed V and J ends, which lost 2 bases and 6 bases, there was a span of 14 bases. The CDR3 coding sequence is TGCGCCAGCAGTGAGGTAGGAAGCAGGGTTCAGCCCCAGCATTTT. Translating gives CASSEVGSRVQPQHF.

CDR3 in DNA: TGTGCCAGCAGTTATGAGGTCCCCACTGAAGCTTTCTTT. It codes for CASSYEVPTEAFF. The chain has TRBV6-2 or TRBV6-3 and TRBJ1-1, with no clear D. Trimming pared 3 bases from V and 4 bases from J, leaving 9 bases between. There are 13 residues in the CDR3. Germline V CDR1 and CDR2: MNHEY, SVGEGT.

V is TRBV29-1 and J is TRBJ1-2, with a possible D match to TRBD1 (6 bases). CDR1 is SQVTM and CDR2 is ANQGSEA in the germline V gene. V was shortened by 7 bases and J by 3 bases, with 9 bases between the two germline ends. This CDR3 is 11 amino acids long. The CDR3 DNA reads TGCAGCGCCTCAGGGGACTATGGCTACACCTTC. It encodes CSASGDYGYTF.

The chain combines TRBV7-8 with TRBJ1-2, with D possibly being TRBD1 (6 bases). The CDR3 covers 13 residues. The V and J ends lost 5 bases and 6 bases respectively, with 13 bases between them. Per germline, CDR1 SGHVS and CDR2 FQNEAQ. The CDR3 is CASSAGQFDGYTF. CDR3 bases: TGTGCCAGCAGCGCCGGACAGTTTGATGGCTACACCTTC.

The chain employs TRBV27 and TRBJ2-7; TRBD1 matches 8 bases. CDR1 MNHEY and CDR2 SMNVEV come from the germline V gene (reference sequence). This CDR3 contains 16 residues. V gave up 3 bases and J gave up 4 bases; unmatched junction bases: 11. The CDR3: CASSLTRTGLAYEQYF. The CDR3 nucleotides are TGTGCCAGCAGTTTGACCAGGACAGGGCTTGCATACGAGCAGTACTTC.

The chain employs TRBV11-2 and TRBJ2-7, with TRBD2 identical over 11 bases. This CDR3 contains 14 residues. Germline V gives CDR1 SGHAT, CDR2 FQNNGV. V lost 5 bases, J lost 2 bases, and 2 bases stayed unmatched. In DNA, the CDR3 is TGTGCCAGCAGCCGTAGCGGGGGGGCCTACGAGCAGTACTTC. Translating gives CASSRSGGAYEQYF.

V usage is TRBV7-2 and J usage is TRBJ2-7, with D possibly matching TRBD1 (6 bases). This CDR3 comprises 15 residues. Trimming cost V 5 bases and J 4 bases, with 18 bases left between them. The germline gives CDR1 SGHTA, CDR2 FQGNSA. The DNA for the CDR3 is TGTGCCAGCAGCCCTGCCCCGACAGGTAGTTACGAGCAGTACTTC. This encodes CASSPAPTGSYEQYF.

CDR3 in amino acids: CASSSQGRGYTF. For the CDR3, the DNA is TGTGCCAGCAGCTCCCAGGGTCGGGGCTACACCTTC. V gene TRBV9 combines with J gene TRBJ1-2; a possible D gene is TRBD1 (5 bases). V lost 4 bases to trimming and J lost 8 bases, with 12 bases between them. This CDR3 contains 12 residues. The germline gives CDR1 SGDLS, CDR2 YYNGEE.

The rearrangement joins TRBV7-2 to TRBJ1-4; 9 bases align to TRBD1. In germline, CDR1 is SGHTA, CDR2 FQGNSA. The V gene end was trimmed by 4 bases and the J gene end by 7 bases; junction bases not matched to a gene: 10. The length of the CDR3 is 16 residues. CDR3 sequence reads: CASSSEGTGMGEKLFF. CDR3 bases: TGTGCCAGCAGCTCGGAGGGGACAGGGATGGGTGAAAAACTGTTTTTT.

This chain uses TRBV10-3 with TRBJ2-7; D call uncertain. CDR3 size: 12 residues. With 6 bases removed from V and 1 base from J, the gap between germline ends came to 7 bases. CDR1 ENHRY and CDR2 SYGVKD come from the germline V gene. In nucleotides, the CDR3 is TGTGCCATCAGCTCAACATCCTACGAGCAGTACTTC. It translates to CAISSTSYEQYF.

The chain uses TRBV6-5 and TRBJ1-4; 10 bases line up with TRBD1. The V gene's germline CDR1 is MNHEY and CDR2 SVGAGI. The CDR3 spans 13 residues. The V gene end was trimmed by 8 bases and the J gene end by 5 bases; junction bases not matched to a gene: 2. CDR3 loop: CASRGQGNEKLFF. CDR3 nucleotide sequence: TGTGCCAGCCGGGGACAGGGGAATGAAAAACTGTTTTTT.

The J gene is TRBJ1-1, the V gene TRBV5-6, with D possibly TRBD1 on 5 matching bases. Germline V CDR1 and CDR2: SGHDT, YYEEEE. CDR3 length: 17 residues. V was cut by 5 bases and J by 3 bases, with 23 bases left in between. CDR3 sequence: CASSPLALRGVDTEAFF. CDR3 bases: TGTGCCAGCAGTCCGCTGGCCCTACGGGGGGTGGACACTGAAGCTTTCTTT.

This chain connects TRBV5-1 to TRBJ2-7; 7 nucleotides align to TRBD1. Germline V CDR1 and CDR2: SGHRS, YFSETQ. Trimming at V came to 0 bases and at J to 0 bases, leaving 3 bases not matched to a gene. This CDR3 comprises 15 residues. This chain's CDR3 is CASSLEGANSYEQYF. For the CDR3, the DNA is TGCGCCAGCAGCTTGGAGGGGGCGAACTCCTACGAGCAGTACTTC.

This clone was counted between two and nine times. The rearrangement joins TRBV19 to TRBJ1-5; maybe TRBD1 (5 bases). Trimming removed 1 base at V and 0 bases at J, with 7 bases between. The CDR3 runs to 15 residues. Germline V gene data show CDR1 as LNHDA and CDR2 as SQIVND (reference sequence). CDR3 sequence (DNA): TGTGCCAGTAGTATAGGACAGAGTAGCAATCAGCCCCAGCATTTT. Its protein product is CASSIGQSSNQPQHF.

This chain links TRBV7-3 with TRBJ2-5; a weak D match, TRBD2 (6 bases). The CDR3 has 11 residues. V lost 8 bases, J lost 3 bases, and 7 bases lay in between. Germline CDR1 SGHTA, CDR2 FQGTGA. CDR3 in DNA: TGTGCCAGCCCGGGAGAAGAGACCCAGTACTTC. This gives the protein CASPGEETQYF. Based on the CDR3 plus reference TRBV7-3 and TRBJ2-5, the full variable domain is GAGVSQTPSNKVTEKGKYVELRCDPISGHTALYWYRQSLGQGPEFLIYFQGTGAADDSGLPNDRFFAVRPEGSVSTLKIQRTERGDSAVYLCASPGEETQYFGPGTRLLVL.

The chain couples TRBV24-1 to TRBJ2-1; 13 nucleotides match TRBD2. Germline loops: CDR1 KGHDR, CDR2 SFDVKD. V was pared by 3 bases and J by 9 bases, with 7 bases of the junction left unmatched. This CDR3 comprises 16 residues. The CDR3 region is CATSDPTSGGAGEQFF. The CDR3 DNA sequence: TGTGCCACCAGTGATCCCACTAGCGGGGGGGCTGGTGAGCAGTTCTTC.

The chain has TRBV2 and TRBJ1-6; maybe TRBD1 (5 bases). Germline values: CDR1 SNHLY, CDR2 FYNNEI. V lost 1 base, J lost 10 bases, and 14 bases lay in between. The CDR3 is 15 amino acids. The CDR3 loop is CASSEEDSPVSPLHF. CDR3 in DNA: TGTGCCAGCAGTGAAGAAGACAGCCCGGTGTCACCCCTCCACTTT.

CDR3: CASSLYGQGTDTQYF. CDR3 in DNA: TGCGCCAGCAGCTTGTACGGCCAGGGCACAGATACGCAGTATTTT. The chain couples TRBV5-1 to TRBJ2-3; D gene ambiguous. The CDR3 is 15 amino acids. CDR1 and CDR2 (germline): SGHRS, YFSETQ. The ends were cut back, 1 base at V and 1 base at J, with 10 bases in the middle. Using reference TRBV5-1 and TRBJ2-3 for the parts outside the CDR3, the full variable domain is KAGVTQTPRYLIKTRGQQVTLSCSPISGHRSVSWYQQTPGQGLQFLFEYFSETQRNKGNFPGRFSGRQFSNSRSEMNVSTLELGDSALYLCASSLYGQGTDTQYFGPGTRLTVL.

This chain connects TRBV7-2 to TRBJ2-3; the match to TRBD2 covers 8 bases. Germline values: CDR1 SGHTA, CDR2 FQGNSA. This CDR3 has 14 amino acids. V dropped 4 bases and J dropped 3; count of bases not matched to a gene: 3. CDR3: CASSSKRGTDTQYF. DNA for the CDR3: TGTGCCAGCAGCTCCAAGCGGGGGACAGATACGCAGTATTTT.

Here the CDR3 DNA reads TGTGCCAGCAGTTACTCTCGGACAGGGTTCGACGAGCAGTACTTC. Translation gives CASSYSRTGFDEQYF. The V call is TRBV6-5, the J call TRBJ2-7; 8 bases fit TRBD1. Germline assignment: CDR1 MNHEY and CDR2 SVGAGI. J lost 5 bases, V lost 0 bases, and 6 bases had no gene match. The CDR3 is 15 residues long.

The V gene is TRBV6-2 or TRBV6-3, the J gene TRBJ1-1; D gene unclear. In germline, CDR1 is MNHEY, CDR2 SVGEGT. Trimming removed 1 base from V and 7 bases from J, with 13 bases in between. This CDR3 comprises 14 residues. This CDR3 is CASSYYGEGGEAFF. CDR3 coding DNA: TGTGCCAGCAGTTACTACGGGGAAGGAGGTGAAGCTTTCTTT.

This clone came up a few times. CDR3 sequence reads: CASSGGQFNQPQHF. The CDR3 DNA reads as TGTGCCAGCAGCGGGGGACAGTTTAATCAGCCCCAGCATTTT. V is TRBV7-2 and J is TRBJ1-5; 7 bases agree with TRBD1. CDR1 and CDR2 from the germline V gene are SGHTA and FQGNSA. The CDR3 covers 14 residues. V was pared by 5 bases and J by 4 bases, with 5 bases of the junction left unmatched.

This clone came up a few times. The gene calls are TRBV6-5 and TRBJ2-2, with 8 positions matching TRBD1. Trimming cost V 6 bases and J 6 bases; bases outside gene matches: 3. This CDR3 has 13 residues. Germline lookup yields CDR1 MNHEY and CDR2 SVGAGI. CDR3 sequence (DNA): TGTGCCAGCAGCCGACAGGGGCCCGGGGAGCTGTTTTTT. Encoded protein: CASSRQGPGELFF.

This clone was counted a single time. The chain links TRBV9 to TRBJ2-2, with D possibly being TRBD2 (5 bases). The CDR3 consists of 14 residues. Germline CDR1 and CDR2: SGDLS and YYNGEE. V was shortened by 3 bases and J by 1 base, with 7 bases between the two germline ends. The CDR3 here is CASSARVNTGELFF. The CDR3 region has the DNA TGTGCCAGCAGCGCGAGGGTGAACACCGGGGAGCTGTTTTTT. Full variable domain (missing parts from reference TRBV9 and TRBJ2-2): DSGVTQTPKHLITATGQRVTLRCSPRSGDLSVYWYQQSLDQGLQFLIQYYNGEERAKGNILERFSAQQFPDLHSELNLSSLELGDSALYFCASSARVNTGELFFGEGSRLTVL.

The J gene is TRBJ1-3, the V gene TRBV7-3; D ambiguous. The CDR3 is 16 residues long. Germline lookup yields CDR1 SGHTA and CDR2 FQGTGA. V was trimmed by 5 bases and J by 4 bases, leaving 18 bases between them. The DNA of the CDR3 is TGTGCCAGCAGCCGTTTGAGTTGGAGGAGGGGAAACACCATATATTTT. Protein sequence: CASSRLSWRRGNTIYF.